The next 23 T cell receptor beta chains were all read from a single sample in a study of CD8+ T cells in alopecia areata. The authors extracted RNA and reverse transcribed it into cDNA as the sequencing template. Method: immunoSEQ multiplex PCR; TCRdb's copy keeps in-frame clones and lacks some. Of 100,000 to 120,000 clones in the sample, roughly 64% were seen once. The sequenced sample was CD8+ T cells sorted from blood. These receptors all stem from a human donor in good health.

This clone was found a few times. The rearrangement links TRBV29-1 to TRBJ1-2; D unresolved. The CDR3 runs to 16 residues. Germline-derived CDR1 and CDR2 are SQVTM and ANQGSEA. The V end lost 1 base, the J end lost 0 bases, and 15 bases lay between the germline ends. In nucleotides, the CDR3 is TGCAGCGTTGAAGTTCGGCGGGCCGACCCTAACTATGGCTACACCTTC. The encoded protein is CSVEVRRADPNYGYTF.

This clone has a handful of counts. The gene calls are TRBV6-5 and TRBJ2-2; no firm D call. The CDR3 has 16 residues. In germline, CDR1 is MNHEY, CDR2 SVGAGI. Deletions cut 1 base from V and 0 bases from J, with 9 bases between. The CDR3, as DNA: TGTGCCAGCAGTTACTTCTCCCTCGCGAACACCGGGGAGCTGTTTTTT. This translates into CASSYFSLANTGELFF.

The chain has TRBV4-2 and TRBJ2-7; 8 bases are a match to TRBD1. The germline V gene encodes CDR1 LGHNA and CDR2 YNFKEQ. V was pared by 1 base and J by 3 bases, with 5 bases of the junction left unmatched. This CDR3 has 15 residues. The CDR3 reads CASSQGGQGIYEQYF. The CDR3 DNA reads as TGTGCCAGCAGCCAAGGTGGACAGGGAATCTACGAGCAGTACTTC.

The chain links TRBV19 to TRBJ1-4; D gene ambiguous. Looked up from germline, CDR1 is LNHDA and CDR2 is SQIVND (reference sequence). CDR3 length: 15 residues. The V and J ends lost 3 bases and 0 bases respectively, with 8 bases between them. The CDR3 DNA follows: TGTGCCAGTAGTATCGCGCGGACAACTAATGAAAAACTGTTTTTT. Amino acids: CASSIARTTNEKLFF.

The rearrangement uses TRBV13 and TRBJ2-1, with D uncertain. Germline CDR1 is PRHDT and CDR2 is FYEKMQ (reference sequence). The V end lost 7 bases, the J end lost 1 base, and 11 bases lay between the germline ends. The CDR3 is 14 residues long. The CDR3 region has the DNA TGTGCCAGCACCGGCAGCCAATCCTACAATGAGCAGTTCTTC. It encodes CASTGSQSYNEQFF.

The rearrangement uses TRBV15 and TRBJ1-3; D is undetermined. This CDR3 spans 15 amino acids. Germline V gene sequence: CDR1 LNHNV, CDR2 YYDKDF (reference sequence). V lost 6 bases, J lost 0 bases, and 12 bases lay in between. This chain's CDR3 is CATSATADSGNTIYF. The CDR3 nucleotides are TGTGCCACCAGTGCGACGGCCGACTCTGGAAACACCATATATTTT.

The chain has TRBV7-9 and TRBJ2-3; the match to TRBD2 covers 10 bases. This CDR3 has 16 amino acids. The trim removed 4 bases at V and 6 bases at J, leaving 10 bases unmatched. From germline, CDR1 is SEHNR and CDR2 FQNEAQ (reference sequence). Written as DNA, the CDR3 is TGTGCCAGCAGCTACGCCATAGCGGGGGGCCTTGATACGCAGTATTTT. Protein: CASSYAIAGGLDTQYF.

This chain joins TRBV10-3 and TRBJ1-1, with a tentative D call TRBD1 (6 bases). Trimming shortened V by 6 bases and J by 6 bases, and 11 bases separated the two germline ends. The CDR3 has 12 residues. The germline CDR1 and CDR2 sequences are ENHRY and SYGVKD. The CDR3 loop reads CAIRGEGAEAFF. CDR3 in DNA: TGTGCCATCAGGGGGGAGGGGGCTGAAGCTTTCTTT.

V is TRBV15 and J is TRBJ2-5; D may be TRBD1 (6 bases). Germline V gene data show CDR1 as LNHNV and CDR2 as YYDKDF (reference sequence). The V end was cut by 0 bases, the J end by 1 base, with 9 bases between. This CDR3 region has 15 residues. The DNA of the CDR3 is TGTGCCACCAGCAGAGAGGGGGCTGTCCAAGAGACCCAGTACTTC. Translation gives CATSREGAVQETQYF.

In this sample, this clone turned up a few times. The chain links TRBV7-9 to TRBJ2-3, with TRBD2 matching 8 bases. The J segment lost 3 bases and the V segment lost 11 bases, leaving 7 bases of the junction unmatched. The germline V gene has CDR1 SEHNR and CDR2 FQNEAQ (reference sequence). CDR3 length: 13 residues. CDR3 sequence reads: CAGEAGGTDTQYF. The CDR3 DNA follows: TGTGCCGGAGAGGCGGGGGGTACAGATACGCAGTATTTT.

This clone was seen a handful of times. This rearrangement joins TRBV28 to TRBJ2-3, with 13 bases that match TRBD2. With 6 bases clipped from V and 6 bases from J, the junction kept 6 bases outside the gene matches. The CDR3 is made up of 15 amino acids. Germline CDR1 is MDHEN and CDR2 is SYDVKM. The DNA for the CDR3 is TGTGCCAGCAGGCGACTAGCGGGGGGCGGGGATACGCAGTATTTT. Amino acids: CASRRLAGGGDTQYF.

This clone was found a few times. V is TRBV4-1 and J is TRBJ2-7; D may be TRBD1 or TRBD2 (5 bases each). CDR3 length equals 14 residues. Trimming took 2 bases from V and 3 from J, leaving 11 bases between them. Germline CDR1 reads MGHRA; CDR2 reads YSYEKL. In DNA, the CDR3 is TGCGCCAGCAGCCAATATCCGGGGCACTACGAGCAGTACTTC. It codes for CASSQYPGHYEQYF.

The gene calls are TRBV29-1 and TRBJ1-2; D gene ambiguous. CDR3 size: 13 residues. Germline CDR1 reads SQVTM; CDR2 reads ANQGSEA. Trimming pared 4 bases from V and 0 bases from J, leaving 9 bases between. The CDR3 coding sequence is TGCAGCGTTGGGTCTGGGGCTAACTATGGCTACACCTTC. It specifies CSVGSGANYGYTF.

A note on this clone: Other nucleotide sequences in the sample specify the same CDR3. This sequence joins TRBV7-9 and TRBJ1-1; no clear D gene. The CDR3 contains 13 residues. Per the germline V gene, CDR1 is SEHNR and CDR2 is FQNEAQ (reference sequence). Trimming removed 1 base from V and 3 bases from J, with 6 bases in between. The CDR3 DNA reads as TGTGCCAGCAGCTTAGGGGGAGACACTGAAGCTTTCTTT. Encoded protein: CASSLGGDTEAFF.

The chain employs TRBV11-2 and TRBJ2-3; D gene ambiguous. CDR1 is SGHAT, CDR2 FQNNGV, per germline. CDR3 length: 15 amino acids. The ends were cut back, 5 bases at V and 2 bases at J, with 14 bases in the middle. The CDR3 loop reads CASSAPVISTDTQYF. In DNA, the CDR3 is TGTGCCAGCAGCGCCCCCGTAATATCCACAGATACGCAGTATTTT.

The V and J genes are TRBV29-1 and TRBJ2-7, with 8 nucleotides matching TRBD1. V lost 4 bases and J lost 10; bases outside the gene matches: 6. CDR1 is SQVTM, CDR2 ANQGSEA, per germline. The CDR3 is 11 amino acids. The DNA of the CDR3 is TGCAGCGTTGTAGGACAGGGACGACAGTACTTC. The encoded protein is CSVVGQGRQYF.

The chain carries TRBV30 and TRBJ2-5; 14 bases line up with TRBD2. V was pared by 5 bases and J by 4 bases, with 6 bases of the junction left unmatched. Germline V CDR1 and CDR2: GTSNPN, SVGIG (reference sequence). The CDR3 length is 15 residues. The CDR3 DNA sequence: TGTGCCTGGGGGACTAGCGGGGGCTGGGGAGAGACCCAGTACTTC. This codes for CAWGTSGGWGETQYF.

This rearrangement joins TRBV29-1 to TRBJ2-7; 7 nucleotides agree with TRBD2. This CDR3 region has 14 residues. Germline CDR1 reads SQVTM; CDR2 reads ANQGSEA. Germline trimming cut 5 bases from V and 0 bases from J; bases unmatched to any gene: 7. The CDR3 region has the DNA TGCAGCGTTCCTAGGGAGGGGTCCTCCTACGAGCAGTACTTC. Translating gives CSVPREGSSYEQYF.

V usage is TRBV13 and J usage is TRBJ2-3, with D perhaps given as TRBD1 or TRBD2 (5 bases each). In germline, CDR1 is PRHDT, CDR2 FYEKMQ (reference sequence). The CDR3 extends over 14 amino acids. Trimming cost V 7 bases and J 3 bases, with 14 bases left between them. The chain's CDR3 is CASKWGWSTDTQYF. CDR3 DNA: TGTGCCAGCAAATGGGGGTGGAGTACAGATACGCAGTATTTT.

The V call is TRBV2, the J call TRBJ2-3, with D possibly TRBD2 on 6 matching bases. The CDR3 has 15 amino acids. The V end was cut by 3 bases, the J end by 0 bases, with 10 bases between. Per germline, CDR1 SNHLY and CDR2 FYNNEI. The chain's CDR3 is CASSDASESTDTQYF. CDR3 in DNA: TGTGCCAGCAGTGATGCTAGCGAAAGCACAGATACGCAGTATTTT.

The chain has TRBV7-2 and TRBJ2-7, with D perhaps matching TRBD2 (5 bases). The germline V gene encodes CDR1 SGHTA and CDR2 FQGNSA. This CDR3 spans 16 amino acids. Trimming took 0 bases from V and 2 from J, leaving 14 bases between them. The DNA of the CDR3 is TGTGCCAGCAGCTTAGCCGGCGGGCGGACCACCTACGAGCAGTACTTC. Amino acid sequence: CASSLAGGRTTYEQYF.

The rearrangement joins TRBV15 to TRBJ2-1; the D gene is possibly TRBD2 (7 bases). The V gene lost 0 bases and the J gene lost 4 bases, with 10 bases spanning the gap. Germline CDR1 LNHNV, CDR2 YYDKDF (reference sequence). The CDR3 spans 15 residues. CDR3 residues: CATSRDAGAYNEQFF. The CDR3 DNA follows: TGTGCCACCAGCAGAGATGCGGGGGCTTACAATGAGCAGTTCTTC.

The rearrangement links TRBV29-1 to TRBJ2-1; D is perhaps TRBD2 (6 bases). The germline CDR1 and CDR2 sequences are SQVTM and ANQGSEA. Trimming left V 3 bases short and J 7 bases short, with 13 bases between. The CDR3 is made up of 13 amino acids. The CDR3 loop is CSVDGGVGNEQFF. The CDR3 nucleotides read TGCAGCGTTGACGGCGGGGTTGGGAATGAGCAGTTCTTC.